Below are 8 T cell receptor beta chains sequenced from a single sample in a study of cytomegalovirus exposure and HLA in healthy donors. The PCR had 60 Vbeta and 13 Jbeta primers. Some clones are missing from TCRdb's copy, which holds only in-frame ones; the method was immunoSEQ multiplex PCR. In the table there are 200,000 to 250,000 clones, about 80% of which are singletons. The sample was PBMCs. Receptor source: a girl aged 5-17 years in good health and CMV-seronegative.

The gene calls are TRBV30 and TRBJ1-1; 8 nucleotides agree with TRBD1. With V trimmed by 2 bases and J by 8 bases, 10 bases remained unmatched. Germline lookup yields CDR1 GTSNPN and CDR2 SVGIG (reference sequence). The CDR3 runs 14 residues. The CDR3 loop reads CAWSQGVRTGEAFF. The CDR3 coding sequence is TGTGCCTGGAGTCAAGGGGTTAGGACAGGGGAAGCTTTCTTT.

The J gene is TRBJ2-5, the V gene TRBV2, with D hard to call. The V and J ends lost 5 bases and 2 bases respectively, with 6 bases between them. Germline V gene sequence: CDR1 SNHLY, CDR2 FYNNEI. The CDR3 totals 12 residues. The CDR3 loop reads CASSIPQETQYF. Here the CDR3 DNA reads TGTGCCAGCAGTATCCCGCAAGAGACCCAGTACTTC.

The chain is built from TRBV19 and TRBJ1-5; TRBD1 is a possible D gene (6 bases). CDR3 length: 17 amino acids. The germline V gene has CDR1 LNHDA and CDR2 SQIVND (reference sequence). V shed 1 base and J shed 6 bases, with 19 bases lying between them. CDR3 in DNA: TGTGCCAGTAGTATAGCATCAAATAACAGGGTCGGTCAGCCCCAGCATTTT. Protein sequence: CASSIASNNRVGQPQHF.

The CDR3 nucleotides read TGTGCCAGTATCAGGGGTTCCCCAAGCTCCTACAATGAGCAGTTCTTC. It yields the protein CASIRGSPSSYNEQFF. The V gene is TRBV28, the J gene TRBJ2-1, with D possibly being TRBD1 (6 bases). CDR1 MDHEN and CDR2 SYDVKM come from the germline V gene. The V end lost 9 bases, the J end lost 0 bases, and 18 bases lay between the germline ends. The CDR3 extends over 16 amino acids.

This chain links TRBV7-9 with TRBJ2-3; D gene uncertain. Trimming shortened V by 5 bases and J by 4 bases, and 7 bases separated the two germline ends. Germline CDR1 SEHNR, CDR2 FQNEAQ (reference sequence). The CDR3 totals 12 residues. CDR3 bases: TGTGCCAGCAGCCCCTCCCCAGATACGCAGTATTTT. It encodes CASSPSPDTQYF.

This clone was seen a few times. The chain uses TRBV18 and TRBJ1-2; TRBD1 matches 9 bases. Germline V CDR1 and CDR2: KGHSH, LQKENI. There are 17 residues in the CDR3. The V and J ends lost 3 bases and 2 bases, in that order; junction bases with no gene match: 10. CDR3 nucleotide sequence: TGTGCCAGCTCACCGCCCCCGGGACAGGGACGCAACTATGGCTACACCTTC. Its translation: CASSPPPGQGRNYGYTF.

The V call is TRBV19, the J call TRBJ2-3; 11 bases align to TRBD1. Unmatched junction bases numbered 2, after V lost 5 bases and J lost 4 bases. Germline V gene lookup returns CDR1 LNHDA and CDR2 SQIVND (reference sequence). CDR3 length: 14 residues. The CDR3 region has the DNA TGTGCCAGTAGTGGACAGGGGGCTTCAGATACGCAGTATTTT. Translating gives CASSGQGASDTQYF.

The J gene is TRBJ2-1, the V gene TRBV10-3; 12 positions agree with TRBD2. The CDR3 spans 15 residues. Germline values: CDR1 ENHRY, CDR2 SYGVKD. J was trimmed by 6 bases and V by 8 bases; bases with no gene match: 8. CDR3 protein: CAILNPTSGSNEQFF. The CDR3 bases are TGTGCCATCTTAAACCCGACTAGCGGGAGCAATGAGCAGTTCTTC.